This TCR beta chain derives from a study of T cells after yellow fever vaccination. Turning to this clonotype: Antigen: not known.

They built TCR cDNA with 5'RACE template switching, a step that put in a universal primer site and UMIs. TCRdb itself ran the 5' RACE reads through MiXCR, one entry per CDR3 protein. Of some 240,000 distinct CDR3 sequences detected, roughly 4% appear once; the ten largest clones hold around 19%. Broader study findings: The secondary response showed a weaker magnitude and a faster peak, day 5 versus 15. The study re-detected most primary-vaccination clones after the booster (about 96% CD4, roughly 85% CD8).

Specimen: PBMCs, collected 15 days after the yellow fever booster vaccination. This receptor was obtained from a man younger than 30 who received the YFV17D yellow fever vaccine.

The CDR3 nucleotides read TGTGCAAGTCGCTTAGCGATACCGAGGGGGGCCAAGGTTACTACGTGGGATTCACCCCTCCACTTT. This codes for CASRLAIPRGAKVTTWDSPLHF. The chain combines TRBV12-2 with TRBJ1-6; TRBD1, as called in the table, went unchecked against the DNA. TRBV12-2 is marked as a pseudogene. The CDR3 covers 22 residues.